The 24 T cell receptor beta chains below were found in one sample sequenced in a study of T cell repertoires in cytomegalovirus infection. TCRdb re-called the reads with MiXCR, one entry per CDR3 protein. In the table there are about 340,000 distinct CDR3 sequences, just under 30% of which are singletons. No antigen has been assigned to these receptors. The sample consisted of cultured PBMCs, taken from culture after CMV antigen stimulation. The receptors derive from a human donor in good health (CMV status not recorded). Some clones in this sample may be carry-over from other donors' samples.

This clonotype has ten or more counts. J is TRBJ2-3 and V is TRBV20-1; D gene ambiguous. The V gene's germline CDR1 is DFQATT and CDR2 SNEGSKA (reference sequence). Trimming left V 2 bases short and J 3 bases short, with 12 bases between. The CDR3 runs 14 residues. As DNA, the CDR3 is TGCAGTGCTAGAAAACCGATACTGACAGATACGCAGTATTTT. Translating gives CSARKPILTDTQYF.

There are a few counts of this clonotype. V and J are TRBV28 and TRBJ1-1, with D possibly TRBD1 on 5 matching bases. Germline V gene lookup returns CDR1 MDHEN and CDR2 SYDVKM. The ends were cut back, 3 bases at V and 4 bases at J, with 15 bases in the middle. The CDR3 runs to 15 residues. CDR3 nucleotide sequence: TGTGCCAGCAGTTTTGCAGCCGGGACGAGCACTGAAGCTTTCTTT. Its translation: CASSFAAGTSTEAFF.

This clonotype was counted between two and nine times. This chain joins TRBV7-6 and TRBJ2-1, with TRBD2 matching 11 bases. With V trimmed by 1 base and J by 7 bases, 6 bases remained unmatched. From germline, CDR1 is SGHVS and CDR2 FNYEAQ. This CDR3 spans 16 amino acids. The CDR3 loop is CASSLVELAGENEQFF. The CDR3 coding sequence is TGTGCCAGCAGCTTAGTAGAACTAGCGGGAGAGAATGAGCAGTTCTTC. The whole variable domain, remainder taken from reference TRBV7-6 and TRBJ2-1, is GAGVSQSPRYKVTKRGQDVALRCDPISGHVSLYWYRQALGQGPEFLTYFNYEAQQDKSGLPNDRFSAERPEGSISTLTIQRTEQRDSAMYRCASSLVELAGENEQFFGPGTRLTVL.

This clonotype was seen at least ten times. The rearrangement joins TRBV7-2 to TRBJ2-2; 10 bases are shared with TRBD2. V trimming: 4 bases; J trimming: 4 bases; junction bases outside the gene matches: 9. CDR3 length: 17 amino acids. CDR1 and CDR2 (germline): SGHTA, FQGNSA. In DNA form, the CDR3 reads TGTGCCAGCAGCTCCCGCCTTAGCGGGGGGATCACCGGGGAGCTGTTTTTT. It codes for CASSSRLSGGITGELFF.

This clonotype was observed many times. V gene TRBV29-1 combines with J gene TRBJ2-5; D remains unclear. Germline CDR1 is SQVTM and CDR2 is ANQGSEA. Trimming cost V 6 bases and J 1 base, with 12 bases left between them. The CDR3 is made up of 13 amino acids. CDR3 bases: TGCAGCGTGAGGAGAAACCCCCAAGAGACCCAGTACTTC. Amino acid sequence: CSVRRNPQETQYF.

The chain has TRBV5-5 and TRBJ1-5, with D possibly matching TRBD1 (5 bases). V lost 0 bases to trimming and J lost 3 bases, with 10 bases between them. CDR1 is SGHKS and CDR2 is YYEKEE in the germline V gene (reference sequence). The CDR3 length is 15 residues. In nucleotides, the CDR3 is TGTGCCAGCAGCTTGGAGGGGAATCTCAATCAGCCCCAGCATTTT. This codes for CASSLEGNLNQPQHF.

This chain connects TRBV12-3 or TRBV12-4 to TRBJ2-2; TRBD1 matches at 7 bases. The CDR3 consists of 15 residues. With V trimmed by 6 bases and J by 4 bases, 8 bases remained unmatched. Written as DNA, the CDR3 is TGTGCCAGCAGCCGTAACAACAGGGGCACCGGGGAGCTGTTTTTT. It yields the protein CASSRNNRGTGELFF.

This clonotype was seen a few times. CDR3 protein: CASSEDRSNQETQYF. CDR3 nucleotide sequence: TGTGCCAGCAGTGAGGACAGATCCAACCAAGAGACCCAGTACTTC. The J gene is TRBJ2-5, the V gene TRBV25-1; a weak D match, TRBD1 (6 bases). The CDR3 runs to 15 residues. The germline V gene has CDR1 MGHDK and CDR2 SYGVNS. V was shortened by 3 bases and J by 0 bases, with 11 bases between the two germline ends.

The chain carries TRBV5-1 and TRBJ1-1, with no clear D. V gave up 7 bases and J gave up 2 bases, with 15 bases separating them. This CDR3 spans 14 amino acids. Germline values: CDR1 SGHRS, CDR2 YFSETQ. CDR3 amino acids: CASRRAELNTEAFF. The CDR3, as DNA: TGCGCCAGCCGAAGGGCGGAACTTAACACTGAAGCTTTCTTT.

CDR3 in amino acids: CAWSGSRGYTF. The CDR3 DNA reads TGTGCCTGGAGTGGAAGTCGTGGCTACACCTTC. The V call is TRBV30, the J call TRBJ1-2; D ambiguous. CDR1 and CDR2 (germline): GTSNPN, SVGIG (reference sequence). There are 11 residues in the CDR3. The ends were cut back, 1 base at V and 7 bases at J, with 7 bases in the middle.

This clonotype has ten or more counts. The chain carries TRBV7-3 and TRBJ2-1; D is unclear. V lost 0 bases, J lost 2 bases, and 5 bases lay in between. The CDR3 is 14 residues long. The germline CDR1 and CDR2 sequences are SGHTA and FQGTGA. This CDR3 is CASSLTGTYNEQFF. The DNA for the CDR3 is TGTGCCAGCAGCTTAACAGGAACCTACAATGAGCAGTTCTTC.

The V and J genes are TRBV12-3 or TRBV12-4 and TRBJ1-2; 11 bases map to TRBD1. V trimming: 3 bases; J trimming: 8 bases; junction bases outside the gene matches: 8. The length of the CDR3 is 15 residues. This CDR3 is CASSFQGQGARGYTF. The CDR3 DNA follows: TGTGCCAGCAGTTTTCAAGGACAGGGGGCGAGAGGCTACACCTTC.

The CDR3 loop is CASSQEEWAVGYTF. The CDR3, as DNA: TGCGCCAGCAGCCAAGAAGAGTGGGCAGTAGGCTACACCTTC. The V call is TRBV4-1, the J call TRBJ1-2; D not certain. The CDR3 covers 14 residues. Germline CDR1 is MGHRA and CDR2 is YSYEKL. V lost 0 bases and J lost 8, with 13 bases in between.

In this sample, this clonotype turned up a few times. The genes are TRBV11-2 and TRBJ1-1; unclear D gene. Trimming pared 2 bases from V and 0 bases from J, leaving 7 bases between. There are 14 residues in the CDR3. Per germline, CDR1 SGHAT and CDR2 FQNNGV. CDR3 sequence (DNA): TGTGCCAGCAGCTTAAAGAAGGTGAACACTGAAGCTTTCTTT. It translates to CASSLKKVNTEAFF. Supplemented by reference TRBV11-2 and TRBJ1-1, the full variable domain reads EAGVAQSPRYKIIEKRQSVAFWCNPISGHATLYWYQQILGQGPKLLIQFQNNGVVDDSQLPKDRFSAERLKGVDSTLKIQPAKLEDSAVYLCASSLKKVNTEAFFGQGTRLTVV.

The V and J genes are TRBV6-6 and TRBJ1-5, with D possibly TRBD1 on 6 matching bases. Germline V CDR1 and CDR2: MNHNY, SVGAGI (reference sequence). The CDR3 has 16 residues. Trimming cost V 7 bases and J 2 bases, with 18 bases left between them. The CDR3 sequence is CASTESGGVGNQPQHF. CDR3 nucleotide sequence: TGTGCCAGCACCGAATCGGGGGGCGTTGGCAATCAGCCCCAGCATTTT.

This clonotype occurred a few times. CDR3 amino acids: CASSSGETNEKLFF. The DNA for the CDR3 is TGTGCCAGCAGTTCGGGGGAGACTAATGAAAAACTGTTTTTT. This chain links TRBV12-3 or TRBV12-4 with TRBJ1-4; possibly TRBD1 for D (5 bases). The CDR3 consists of 14 residues. Trimming removed 4 bases from V and 2 bases from J, with 8 bases in between.

The V gene is TRBV9, the J gene TRBJ1-5, with D uncertain. The V gene lost 3 bases and the J gene lost 5 bases, with 9 bases spanning the gap. The CDR3 is 13 residues long. CDR1 SGDLS and CDR2 YYNGEE come from the germline V gene. The CDR3 region is CASSALLDQPQHF. The CDR3 bases are TGTGCCAGCAGCGCCCTCTTAGATCAGCCCCAGCATTTT.

The V call is TRBV11-2, the J call TRBJ2-6, with 7 bases that match TRBD1. The V gene's germline CDR1 is SGHAT and CDR2 FQNNGV. The CDR3 spans 19 residues. After removal of 5 bases from V and 0 bases from J, the junction contained 13 bases not matched to a gene. This CDR3 is CASSHYLDRRGSGANVLTF. As DNA, the CDR3 is TGTGCCAGCAGCCACTATCTGGACAGGCGTGGCTCTGGGGCCAACGTCCTGACTTTC.

This clonotype was found many times. One junction end does not reproduce the germline sequence, and a read error may be involved. As DNA, the CDR3 is TGTGCTAGCAGCCCGGGACCCCTCCAAGAGACCCAGTACTTC. The encoded protein is CASSPGPLQETQYF. V is TRBV7-7 and J is TRBJ2-5; D may match TRBD1 or TRBD2 (5 bases each). Looked up from germline, CDR1 is SSHAT and CDR2 is FNYEAQ (reference sequence). This CDR3 has 14 residues. The full variable domain, completed using reference TRBV7-7 and TRBJ2-5, is GAGVSQSPRYKVTKRGQDVTLRCDPISSHATLYWYQQALGQGPEFLTYFNYEAQPDKSGLPSDRFSAERPEGSISTLTIQRTEQRDSAMYRCASSPGPLQETQYFGPGTRLLVL.

This sequence joins TRBV5-4 and TRBJ2-1; 8 bases align to TRBD2. In germline, CDR1 is SGHNT, CDR2 YYREEE (reference sequence). J lost 7 bases, V lost 7 bases, and 19 bases had no gene match. The CDR3 is 17 amino acids. CDR3 sequence (DNA): TGTGCCAGCGAACCCGGGGGGGGGGGAATGACGGCTAATGAGCAGTTCTTC. Residues: CASEPGGGGMTANEQFF.

V is TRBV7-3 and J is TRBJ2-2, with 7 bases fitting TRBD2. This CDR3 has 15 amino acids. CDR1 and CDR2 from the germline V gene are SGHTA and FQGTGA. Unmatched junction bases numbered 3, after V lost 1 base and J lost 4 bases. The CDR3 region is CASSLRLAGTGELFF. CDR3 DNA: TGTGCCAGCAGCTTAAGACTAGCAGGCACCGGGGAGCTGTTTTTT.

This clonotype occurred a few times. V is TRBV11-2 and J is TRBJ2-5, with D perhaps being TRBD1 or TRBD2 (6 bases each). Trimming left V 3 bases short and J 4 bases short, with 15 bases between. Germline V gene data show CDR1 as SGHAT and CDR2 as FQNNGV. This CDR3 comprises 15 residues. The CDR3 reads CASSLGRRGAETQYF. CDR3 DNA sequence: TGTGCCAGCAGCTTGGGTAGGAGGGGGGCAGAGACCCAGTACTTC.

This clonotype was detected many times. The CDR3 region is CASSSGLAERTDTQYF. The DNA of the CDR3 is TGTGCCAGCAGCTCAGGACTAGCGGAGCGCACAGATACGCAGTATTTT. The rearrangement joins TRBV7-8 to TRBJ2-3, with TRBD2 identical over 10 bases. Germline V lookup: CDR1 SGHVS, CDR2 FQNEAQ. V dropped 4 bases and J dropped 1; count of bases not matched to a gene: 5. The CDR3 runs 16 residues.

About this clonotype itself: A much larger clone is a single base away; this may be a read error. The V gene is TRBV7-6, the J gene TRBJ2-7; the match to TRBD1 covers 10 bases. The CDR3 is 14 residues long. CDR1 and CDR2 (germline): SGHVS, FNYEAQ. The CDR3 spells CASSLGQGAYAQYF. DNA for the CDR3: TGTGCCAGCAGCTTAGGACAGGGGGCCTACGCGCAGTACTTC.